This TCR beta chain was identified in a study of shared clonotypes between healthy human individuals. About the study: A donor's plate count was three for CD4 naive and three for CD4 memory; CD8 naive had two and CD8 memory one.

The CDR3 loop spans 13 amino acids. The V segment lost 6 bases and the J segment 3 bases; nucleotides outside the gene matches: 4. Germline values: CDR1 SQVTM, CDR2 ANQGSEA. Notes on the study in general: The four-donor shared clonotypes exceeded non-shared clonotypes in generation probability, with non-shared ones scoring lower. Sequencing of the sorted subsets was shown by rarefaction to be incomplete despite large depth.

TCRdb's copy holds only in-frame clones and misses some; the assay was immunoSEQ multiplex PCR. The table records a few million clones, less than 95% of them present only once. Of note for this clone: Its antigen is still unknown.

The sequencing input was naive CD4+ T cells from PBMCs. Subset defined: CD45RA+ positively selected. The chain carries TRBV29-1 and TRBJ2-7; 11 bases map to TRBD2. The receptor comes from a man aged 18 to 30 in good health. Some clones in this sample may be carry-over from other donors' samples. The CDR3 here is CSVETSGNYEQYF. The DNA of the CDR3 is TGCAGCGTGGAGACTAGCGGGAACTACGAGCAGTACTTC.